Presented here are 13 T cell receptor beta chains from one specimen sequenced in a study of CD8+ T cells in alopecia areata. Cells pooled from cutaneous lymph nodes were sorted on CD4, CD8alpha, NKG2D, NKG2ACE and other markers. TCR sequencing used cDNA made by reverse transcription of extracted RNA. The table came from immunoSEQ multiplex PCR; TCRdb's copy has only in-frame clones and leaves some out. The data list 290,000 or so clones, none observed once; more than 0.95% falls to the top ten. Sequencing was done on a sample of CD4+ T cells sorted from a lymph node. These receptors originate from a C3H/HeJ mouse with alopecia areata. Mouse MHC haplotype: H2-k.

This clone has at least ten counts. Gene names denote mouse genes. The read is 4 residues too short to cover the CDR3 end, so that end is filled in from the germline J gene. The chain employs TRBV17 and TRBJ2-1; 14 nucleotides agree with TRBD2. Germline CDR1 MNHDT, CDR2 YYDKIL. The J segment lost 4 bases and the V segment lost 0 bases, leaving 5 bases of the junction unmatched. The CDR3 is 18 residues long. The CDR3 bases that were read are TGTGCTAGCAGTAGAGATCCGGGACTGGGGGGGCGGTATGCT. The encoded protein is CASSRDPGLGGRYA. The entire CDR3 protein reads CASSRDPGLGGRYAEQFF.

This clone was seen only a few times. Here the gene names and germline are mouse. The DNA ends 4 residues before the CDR3 does, and the rest of the CDR3 is filled in from the germline J gene. V and J are TRBV13-2 and TRBJ2-4; D may be TRBD2 (6 bases). The CDR3 is 15 residues long. Germline CDR1 and CDR2: NNHNN and SYGAGS (reference sequence). V was pared by 3 bases and J by 0 bases, with 11 bases between. The part of the CDR3 DNA that was read is TGTGCCAGCGGTGTCCACTGGGTTAGTCAAAAC. This encodes CASGVHWVSQN. The full CDR3 sequence reads CASGVHWVSQNTLYF.

This clone was picked up a small number of times. Gene labels here are mouse ones. Sequencing ends 4 residues short of the CDR3 end; the germline J gene provides the rest. This specimen includes other DNA sequences encoding the same CDR3. V gene TRBV13-3 combines with J gene TRBJ2-7; D gene unclear. V lost 4 bases, J lost 0 bases, and 2 bases lay in between. Germline-derived CDR1 and CDR2 are NNHDY and SYVADS. The CDR3 runs 11 residues. The CDR3 DNA, read in part, is TGTGCCAGCAGTCACTCCTAT. Residues: CASSHSY. The whole CDR3 is CASSHSYEQYF.

This clone was counted at least ten times. The germline and genes are mouse ones. The read comes to an end 4 residues before the CDR3 does, leaving the germline J gene to fill in the end. The J gene is TRBJ2-2, the V gene TRBV1; 8 bases are shared with TRBD2. The CDR3 extends over 16 amino acids. CDR1 and CDR2 from the germline V gene are NSQYPW and LRSPGD (reference sequence). J was trimmed by 0 bases and V by 4 bases; bases with no gene match: 4. CDR3 amino acids: CTCSGPGLANTGQLYF. The part of the CDR3 DNA that was read is TGCACCTGCAGTGGGCCGGGACTGGCAAACACCGGG.

Regarding this clone: The gene symbols are mouse symbols. The CDR3 end falls 4 residues outside the read, so it is completed with the germline J gene. The chain is built from TRBV4 and TRBJ2-2, with 8 bases lining up with TRBD1. The CDR3 length is 15 residues. Germline V CDR1 and CDR2: LGHDT, YNNKQL (reference sequence). Unmatched junction bases numbered 6, after V lost 5 bases and J lost 4 bases. The sequenced CDR3 bases are TGTGCCAGCAGCCTCAGGGGGCAAGGCACCGGG. This encodes CASSLRGQGTG. In full, the CDR3 is CASSLRGQGTGQLYF.

A remark on this clone: Gene names and germline match the mouse. Read sequence stops 4 residues before the CDR3 end, and the germline J gene provides the missing end. The chain joins TRBV13-3 to TRBJ2-4, with 7 bases fitting TRBD2. This CDR3 region has 14 residues. The V and J ends lost 2 bases and 1 base, in that order; junction bases with no gene match: 1. Germline-derived CDR1 and CDR2 are NNHDY and SYVADS. CDR3 DNA (partial): TGTGCCAGCAGTGAGTGGGGGGGTCAAAAC. This codes for CASSEWGGQN. In full, the CDR3 is CASSEWGGQNTLYF. The variable domain in full, with the rest retrieved from reference TRBV13-3 and TRBJ2-4, is EAAVTQSPRSKVAVTGGKVTLSCHQTNNHDYMYWYRQDTGHGLRLIHYSYVADSTEKGDIPDGYKASRPSQENFSLILELASLSQTAVYFCASSEWGGQNTLYFGAGTRLSVL.

A few counts support this clone. Germline and genes here are mouse. Read sequence stops 4 residues before the CDR3 end, and the germline J gene provides the missing end. This chain links TRBV13-3 with TRBJ2-1; possibly TRBD1 for D (6 bases). The CDR3 has 14 residues. Germline values: CDR1 NNHDY, CDR2 SYVADS. Trimming shortened V by 4 bases and J by 4 bases, and 12 bases separated the two germline ends. The DNA read from the CDR3 is TGTGCCAGCAGTACCGGGACAAAATATGCT. It specifies CASSTGTKYA. The CDR3 as a whole reads CASSTGTKYAEQFF.

Remarks on this clone: Genes and germline are mouse. Partial CDR3 DNA: TGTGCCAGCAGTGAATGGGACAGGGCAGCAGAA. Amino acid sequence: CASSEWDRAAE. The CDR3 reads in full as CASSEWDRAAETLYF. The chain joins TRBV13-1 to TRBJ2-3; 9 nucleotides match TRBD1. The CDR3 end falls 4 residues outside the read, so it is completed with the germline J gene. The length of the CDR3 is 15 residues. The V and J ends lost 2 bases and 3 bases, in that order; junction bases with no gene match: 4. CDR1 is NSHNY and CDR2 is SYGAGN in the germline V gene.

Remarks on this clone: The genes are named according to mouse. The CDR3 end lies 4 residues beyond the end of the read and is filled in from the germline J gene. The chain joins TRBV1 to TRBJ2-2; TRBD1 matches at 9 bases. With V trimmed by 4 bases and J by 3 bases, 3 bases remained unmatched. Germline loops: CDR1 NSQYPW, CDR2 LRSPGD (reference sequence). This CDR3 region has 15 residues. Partial CDR3 DNA: TGCACCTGCAGTGGGGACAGGGTTGACACCGGG. It specifies CTCSGDRVDTG. The complete CDR3 reads CTCSGDRVDTGQLYF.

This clone has only a few counts. All gene names here are mouse names. From the germline J gene comes the end of the CDR3, since the read stops 4 residues before it. This chain uses TRBV29 with TRBJ1-2, with 7 bases lining up with TRBD1. Per the germline V gene, CDR1 is MSHET and CDR2 is SYDVDS. Losses at the gene ends were 6 bases for V and 2 bases for J; bases not matched to a gene: 3. The length of the CDR3 is 13 residues. The CDR3 DNA, read in part, is TGTGCTAGCAGGCAGGGACAGAACTCC. Translating it yields CASRQGQNS. The full CDR3 sequence reads CASRQGQNSDYTF.

A note on this clone: Gene names are mouse gene names. The read ends 3 residues shy of where the CDR3 ends; the end is completed using the germline J gene. The chain joins TRBV13-1 to TRBJ1-6; TRBD1 matches at 11 bases. TRBJ1-6 is given ORF status, its function remaining uncertain. The CDR3 contains 18 residues. V was clipped by 5 bases and J by 0 bases; unmatched bases: 7. Germline V lookup: CDR1 NSHNY, CDR2 SYGAGN. The CDR3 spells CASRVPGQGDSYNSPLYF. CDR3 DNA (partial): TGTGCCAGCAGAGTCCCGGGACAGGGGGATTCCTATAATTCGCCC.

This clone was picked up many times. The genes are named according to mouse. From the germline J gene comes the end of the CDR3, since the read stops 4 residues before it. This rearrangement joins TRBV17 to TRBJ1-2; the D gene is possibly TRBD1 (5 bases). Trimming stripped 2 bases from V and 3 bases from J, with 10 bases between. CDR1 is MNHDT and CDR2 is YYDKIL in the germline V gene. The CDR3 has 14 amino acids. The sequenced part of the CDR3 DNA is TGTGCTAGCAGTAGATGGCAGGGTGACTCC. This translates into CASSRWQGDS. The whole CDR3 protein is CASSRWQGDSDYTF.

In the case of this clone: Mouse gene names and germline throughout. The CDR3 end lies 4 residues beyond the end of the read and is filled in from the germline J gene. Other DNA sequences in the same sample also yield this CDR3. The chain couples TRBV31 to TRBJ1-2, with 7 bases aligning to TRBD1. Trimming took 0 bases from V and 0 from J; bases not matched to a gene: 1. CDR1 is GKSSPN and CDR2 is SITVG in the germline V gene. The CDR3 runs to 14 residues. CDR3 DNA (partial): TGTGCCTGGAGTCTCAGGGGGGCAAACTCC. Its translation is CAWSLRGANS. The CDR3 in its entirety is CAWSLRGANSDYTF.